This TCR beta chain derives from a study of cytomegalovirus exposure and HLA in healthy donors (dated by TCRdb to the late 2010s). Notes on the research overall: According to an earlier analysis of 550 to 700 of the donors, some 180 million T cells yielded 120 million or so unique TCR beta sequences and approximately 300 Gb of sequence data. A later analysis re-examined previously published TCR beta repertoires from just over 650 donors and added high-resolution HLA genotyping to investigate patterns of TCR occurrence. The study was designed to test whether signatures of past pathogen exposure could be identified by cataloging public T cell receptors. A handful of DR-DQ haplotypes were handled as single units for association and clustering because linkage in the cohort was strong. Along with the roughly 610-subject first cohort, a separate validation cohort of over a hundred different subjects was used. An early release covering roughly 580 HLA-typed donors comprised approximately 300 gigabases of sequencing data and around 80 million unique TCR sequences. All discovery cohort repertoires had been generated on a single sequencing platform. Rather than using new phenotypic data, the later analysis identified candidate immune exposures from TCR beta sequences and from how often those sequences occurred across donors. Donor age, sex, ethnicity and CMV serostatus were compiled alongside the repertoire data. Among 398 genotyped donors of the cohort, an average of roughly 230,000 unique TCR beta nucleotide sequences was sequenced per donor, of which about 20% were non-productive. In a later genetic analysis, genome-wide SNP genotypes for about three fifths of the roughly 670 donors were used, and that subset was treated as a discovery cohort. High-throughput TCR immunosequencing, statistical association of individual TCRs with disease status, and machine learning were combined to predict cytomegalovirus infection status. The number of typed donors differed by locus: about 629-630 for A, B, C, DRB1 and DQB1; some 500 for DQA1; 606 for DPA1; and around 470 for DPB1. The T cell repertoires of some 670 subjects were profiled by immunosequencing and related to cytomegalovirus serostatus. To decide whether each TCR beta V gene segment behaved as functional or pseudogenic, an earlier analysis of fewer than 750 of the donors relied on high-throughput TCR beta sequencing. Among the roughly 400 genotyped donors, about 85% belonged to the genetic ancestry cluster associated with self-reported Caucasian donors. Both class I and class II loci were covered by HLA typing, at four-digit resolution.

In this sample, this clone turned up once. Its antigen is still unknown. No much larger clonotype is one base removed from it; base qualities were not supplied. Library preparation employed the immunoSEQ multiplex PCR assay. The multiplex PCR relied on a mix of 60 forward primers for TCR Vbeta segments and 13 reverse primers for TCR Jbeta segments. A multiplex PCR assay on genomic DNA amplified the CDR3 region of rearranged TCR beta genes. The amplified TCR beta libraries were sequenced on the Illumina HiSeq System as 87-base-pair reads. Concerning the study's data processing: Across the roughly 640 repertoires, a later analysis counted 78 million or so unique TCR beta chains, about 10 million of which were shared by at least two donors. To remove PCR and sequencing errors, raw reads were error-corrected and collapsed into unique sequences using a nearest-neighbor algorithm that merged closely related sequences. Alignment of CDR3 sequences to IMGT reference sequences was used to assign V, D and J gene segments. For a sequence to be retained, a match of at least six nucleotides was required to both a V gene segment and a J gene segment. A rearrangement counted as productive if the CDR3 had no stop codons and remained in frame with V and J, and every other rearrangement counted as non-productive. CDR3 was defined according to IMGT convention as the region running from the second conserved V-encoded cysteine to the conserved J-encoded phenylalanine. The earlier analysis of fewer than 750 of the donors excluded sequences that lacked an unambiguous match to a single V gene segment. In an earlier analysis of 587 of the donors, V segments were called functional above 56.7% productive rearrangements and were called segregating when the between-donor standard deviation exceeded 5%. A statistical classification framework was built for diagnosing cytomegalovirus status from the catalog of TCR beta chain sequences. V and J gene assignment, in a later analysis, came from comparing TCR nucleotide sequences with IMGT/GENE-DB human TR gene sequences. A later analysis assigned CDR3 sequences and most-parsimonious VDJ recombination scenarios with the TCRdist pipeline. In a later analysis, each TCR beta chain was defined by its CDR3 amino acid sequence together with its V-gene family, and reads lacking a unique V-gene family were excluded. A later analysis removed 592 highly shared, low-generation-probability nucleotide sequences to deal with suspected cross-contamination and a sequencing artifact. In a later analysis, a clonal expansion index for each public chain was calculated from normalized within-repertoire ranks of inferred template counts. A later analysis computed generation probabilities with a VDJ recombination model fitted to out-of-frame rearrangements, and checked the results against IGoR. Hypergeometric tests were used in a later analysis to score TCR-TCR, TCR-HLA and TCR-CMV co-occurrence, with a repertoire-size bias correction applied to the TCR pairs. A later analysis estimated false discovery rates by permuting HLA or CMV assignments 20 times. In a later analysis, co-occurring TCRs were grouped using DBSCAN, with TCRdist sequence similarity added in when clustering inside HLA-allele-positive subsets. Co-occurrence clustering excluded repertoires with fewer than 30,000 or more than 120,000 public chains, plus five with anomalous nucleotide sharing. TCRdb holds this immuneACCESS table with in-frame rearrangements only. Some clones are missing; in checked studies, unresolved V genes explain under half, and the rest has no known cause. From that table come the V and J calls and clone size; the DNA was used to work out D and trimming. For this sample the table gives over 100,000 clones, of which approximately 80% were detected only once. The top ten clones comprise 5% to 6% of the sample.

CDR1 and CDR2 are read off the germline V gene as SGHRS and YFSETQ. V loses 3 bases at its end and J loses 2 bases; junction bases beyond the gene matches: 4. The CDR3 holds 15 amino acids from the cysteine to the phenylalanine. The read is trimmed to its CDR3 DNA, 45 bases read in frame from base 1. The cohort consisted of 650 to 850 healthy bone marrow donors. At the time of sampling, all cohort members were nominally healthy, though unrecorded immune exposures were likely present. The donor tested CMV seropositive, placing the donor among the 250 to 300 seropositive members of the cohort. A peripheral blood sample was collected from each donor, and TCR beta sequencing was performed on peripheral blood mononuclear cells. Genomic DNA was extracted from the blood cell samples with the Qiagen DNeasy Blood Extraction Kit. General findings and caveats noted by the study authors: While some public TCRs were present in many individuals, most TCR sequences turned up only very rarely across donors. A further reported finding was that TCR beta sequences accurately predicted the HLA-A and HLA-B alleles for most subjects in the first cohort. The authors suggested that the approach could potentially be generalized to other disease states and immunological phenotypes. Several of the top co-occurrence clusters appeared to be linked to parvovirus B19, influenza, CMV and Epstein-Barr virus, according to a later analysis. V-gene and J-gene trimming of TCR beta chains was associated with a missense DCLRE1C variant in a later genetic analysis, and the association was replicated in an independent cohort. Strong co-occurrence of HLA alleles, especially DR and DQ, made assigning TCR associations to individual alleles difficult. A later analysis found that most CMV-associated TCR beta chains appeared HLA-restricted, with HLA associations seemingly driven largely by CMV exposure. The study gave a list of more than 150 TCR beta chains associated with cytomegalovirus. Some IMGT-functional V segments, including TRBV6-2 and TRBV6-3, could not be distinguished by the 87-base-pair reads and were therefore excluded. For the cohort, immune exposure information was limited to CMV serostatus. The earlier analysis of 587 of the donors excluded some 15 rarely observed V segments, including chromosome 9 orphons, because counts were too low. Only TCR beta chains were sequenced in this cohort, and the absence of alpha or paired-chain data limited detectable features. The classifier was reported to diagnose cytomegalovirus status with high specificity and sensitivity in both the original cohort and the validation cohort. At a false discovery rate of 0.05, a later analysis linked approximately 18,000 TCR beta sequences to specific HLA alleles. Compared with the approximately 670-donor mean, donors in an Asian-associated ancestry cluster had fewer N-insertions in productive TCRs, according to a later genetic analysis. In a later analysis, TCR association rates were found to vary across HLA loci, with the most associated TCRs seen for DRB1 alleles and the fewest for HLA-C alleles. Linkage disequilibrium might explain the correlated functional status among segregating V segments, but an unknown experimental factor could not be excluded. In vitro tests confirmed that a few of the cytomegalovirus-associated TCR beta chains recognize cytomegalovirus antigens. Sequencing depth was assumed to be roughly uniform across donors in the presence/absence analyses, though that assumption may not hold. A cluster of highly shared sequence variants was judged likely to represent a technical artifact of the sequencing pipeline. A later analysis found that HLA-associated TCR beta chains were more clonally expanded and had lower generation probabilities than equally common non-associated chains. HLA typing was unavailable for some donors at each locus, so association tests used only the typed subset. In an earlier analysis of roughly 500 of the donors, most TCR beta V segments appeared in productive rearrangements about 90% or about 30% of the time, broadly matching IMGT annotations.

The rearrangement joined TRBV5-1 to TRBJ2-1; TRBD2 aligns with 8 central bases. The sample taken for sequencing was PBMCs. The receptor comes from a woman in her late teens or twenties in good health and CMV-seropositive. For the CDR3, the sequence is CASSSTGGPYNEQFF. The sequence in DNA is TGCGCCAGCAGCTCAACGGGGGGGCCCTACAATGAGCAGTTCTTC.